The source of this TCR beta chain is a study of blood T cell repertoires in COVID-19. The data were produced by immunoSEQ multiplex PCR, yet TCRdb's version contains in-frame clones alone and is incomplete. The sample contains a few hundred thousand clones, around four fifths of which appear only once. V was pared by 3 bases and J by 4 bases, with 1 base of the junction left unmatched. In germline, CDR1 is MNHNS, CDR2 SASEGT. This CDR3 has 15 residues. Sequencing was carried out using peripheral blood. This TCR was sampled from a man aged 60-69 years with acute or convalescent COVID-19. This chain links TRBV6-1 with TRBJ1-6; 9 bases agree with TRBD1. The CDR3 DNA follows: TGTGCCAGCAGTGAGACAGGGGGATATAATTCACCCCTCCACTTT. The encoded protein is CASSETGGYNSPLHF.